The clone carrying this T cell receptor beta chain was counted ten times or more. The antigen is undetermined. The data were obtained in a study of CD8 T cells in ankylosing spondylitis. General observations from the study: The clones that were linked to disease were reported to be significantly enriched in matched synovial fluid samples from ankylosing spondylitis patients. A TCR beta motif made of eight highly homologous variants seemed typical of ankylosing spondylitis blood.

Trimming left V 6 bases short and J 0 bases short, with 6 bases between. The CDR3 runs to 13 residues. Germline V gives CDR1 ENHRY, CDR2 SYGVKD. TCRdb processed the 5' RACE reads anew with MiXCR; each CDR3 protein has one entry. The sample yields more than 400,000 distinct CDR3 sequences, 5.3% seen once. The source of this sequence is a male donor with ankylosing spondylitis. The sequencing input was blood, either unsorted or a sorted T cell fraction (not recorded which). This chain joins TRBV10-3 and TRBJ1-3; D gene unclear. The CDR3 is CAIRENSGNTIYF. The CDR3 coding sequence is TGTGCCATCAGAGAAAACTCTGGAAACACCATATATTTT.